This entry lists 15 T cell receptor beta chains sequenced from one sample in a study of T cells in Graves' hyperthyroidism and ophthalmopathy. RNA transcripts provided the source from which TCR beta CDR3 regions were amplified. First-round RT-PCR targeting the TCR CDR3 was performed with the HTBI primer set. TCRdb re-called the multiplex PCR reads through MiXCR, storing one row per CDR3 protein. The sample holds 360,000 or so distinct CDR3 sequences, about a fifth seen once. Sample: blood. The origin of the receptors is a young woman with Graves' hyperthyroidism.

This clonotype was seen a handful of times. This may arise from a read error, as a much more abundant clone is one base away. The V and J genes are TRBV27 and TRBJ2-5, with a weak D call TRBD1 (6 bases). Germline loops: CDR1 MNHEY, CDR2 SMNVEV (reference sequence). CDR3 length equals 13 residues. In DNA, the CDR3 is TGTGCCAGCAGACAGGGTGAAGAAGAGACCAAGTACTTC. It encodes CASRQGEEETKYF.

This clonotype has more than one count but fewer than ten. V usage is TRBV20-1 and J usage is TRBJ2-2; D is ambiguous. Trimming took off 1 base at V and 7 bases at J, with 4 bases between the two ends. Germline lookup yields CDR1 DFQATT and CDR2 SNEGSKA (reference sequence). The CDR3 totals 11 residues. The CDR3 spells CSARVNGELFF. CDR3 coding DNA: TGCAGTGCTAGAGTAAACGGGGAGCTGTTTTTT.

This clonotype appeared many times. CDR3 region: CASSVAETGGQETQYF. The CDR3 coding sequence is TGTGCCAGCAGCGTAGCTGAGACAGGGGGGCAAGAGACCCAGTACTTC. V gene TRBV9 combines with J gene TRBJ2-5, with 9 bases that match TRBD1. The junction had 5 bases not matched to a gene; V was cut back by 0 bases and J by 2 bases. The CDR3 contains 16 residues. Germline V CDR1 and CDR2: SGDLS, YYNGEE.

This clonotype was seen ten or more times. The chain has TRBV2 and TRBJ2-4; D gene ambiguous. The V end lost 7 bases, the J end lost 0 bases, and 13 bases lay between the germline ends. Germline loops: CDR1 SNHLY, CDR2 FYNNEI. The CDR3 contains 15 residues. The CDR3 reads CASTEQFLAKNIQYF. CDR3 nucleotide sequence: TGTGCCAGCACGGAGCAGTTCCTAGCCAAAAACATTCAGTACTTC.

Many counts were recorded for this clonotype. The chain links TRBV5-1 to TRBJ2-5, with D uncertain. V was shortened by 2 bases and J by 5 bases, with 16 bases between the two germline ends. The CDR3 is 15 amino acids. Germline CDR1 SGHRS, CDR2 YFSETQ. The CDR3 coding sequence is TGCGCCAGCAGCTTACAACAATATCGCCGGGAGACCCAGTACTTC. It is translated as CASSLQQYRRETQYF.

This clonotype was recorded at least ten times. The chain links TRBV7-6 to TRBJ2-2, with D tentatively TRBD1 (5 bases). V shed 3 bases and J shed 2 bases, with 13 bases lying between them. This CDR3 is built from 16 residues. CDR1 is SGHVS and CDR2 is FNYEAQ in the germline V gene. CDR3 residues: CASSLDQGRNTGELFF. As DNA, the CDR3 is TGTGCCAGCAGCTTGGATCAGGGTCGCAACACCGGGGAGCTGTTTTTT.

The sample holds many counts of this clonotype. The V gene is TRBV24-1, the J gene TRBJ1-3; D ambiguous. The ends were cut back, 3 bases at V and 2 bases at J, with 10 bases in the middle. CDR1 and CDR2 (germline): KGHDR, SFDVKD. The CDR3 is made up of 15 amino acids. Here the CDR3 reads CATSDRLNPGNTIYF. The CDR3 bases are TGTGCCACCAGTGATCGCTTAAACCCTGGAAACACCATATATTTT.

This clonotype has ten or more counts. The chain couples TRBV29-1 to TRBJ1-1; no clear D gene. CDR3 length equals 11 residues. Deletions cut 4 bases from V and 1 base from J, with 4 bases between. Germline V gene lookup returns CDR1 SQVTM and CDR2 ANQGSEA. The chain's CDR3 is CSVGSNTEAFF. The CDR3 nucleotides are TGCAGCGTTGGATCGAACACTGAAGCTTTCTTT.

This clonotype came up many times. This CDR3 fails to terminate in the conserved phenylalanine or tryptophan, so it likely reflects a read error. The CDR3 here is CASSVTGTGFGYTL. CDR3 in DNA: TGTGCCAGCAGTGTCACCGGGACAGGGTTCGGCTACACCCTC. The J gene is TRBJ1-2, the V gene TRBV2; TRBD1 matches at 9 bases. Germline V gene data show CDR1 as SNHLY and CDR2 as FYNNEI. Germline trimming cut 4 bases from V and 8 bases from J; bases unmatched to any gene: 8. This CDR3 has 14 amino acids.

The CDR3 DNA reads as TGTGCCTGCTTCCCGTGGTGGGATAATTCACCCCTCCACTTT. Translated: CACFPWWDNSPLHF. The chain links TRBV30 to TRBJ1-6, with D uncertain. CDR1 GTSNPN and CDR2 SVGIG come from the germline V gene (reference sequence). Trimming left V 6 bases short and J 5 bases short, with 14 bases between. The CDR3 consists of 14 residues.

This clonotype was observed at least ten times. The gene calls are TRBV12-3 or TRBV12-4 and TRBJ1-5; TRBD1 matches 9 bases. V lost 7 bases and J lost 4; bases outside the gene matches: 2. This CDR3 spans 13 amino acids. CDR3 residues: CASTQGANQPQHF. CDR3 in DNA: TGTGCCAGCACACAGGGGGCGAATCAGCCCCAGCATTTT.

This clonotype was recorded a few times. The V call is TRBV4-2, the J call TRBJ1-1; D unresolved. The V gene's germline CDR1 is LGHNA and CDR2 YNFKEQ. CDR3 length equals 14 residues. Deletions cut 0 bases from V and 6 bases from J, with 11 bases between. Here the CDR3 reads CASSQDSLSSEAFF. CDR3 nucleotides: TGTGCCAGCAGCCAAGATAGTTTGAGTTCTGAAGCTTTCTTT.

This clonotype was detected a few times. The genes are TRBV3-1 and TRBJ1-2; TRBD1 aligns across 7 bases. The germline V gene encodes CDR1 LGHDT and CDR2 YNNKEL (reference sequence). Germline trimming cut 3 bases from V and 8 bases from J; bases unmatched to any gene: 9. The CDR3 sequence is 14 residues long. The CDR3 coding sequence is TGTGCCAGCAGCCAGGGACAGATTTCTATCGGCTACACCTTC. This gives the protein CASSQGQISIGYTF.

This clonotype showed up just once. The V and J genes are TRBV6-1 and TRBJ2-7; D is perhaps TRBD1 or TRBD2 (5 bases each). This CDR3 region has 11 residues. V lost 6 bases to trimming and J lost 5 bases, with 8 bases between them. Germline values: CDR1 MNHNS, CDR2 SASEGT. This CDR3 reads CASRRGDEQYF. The CDR3 bases are TGTGCCAGCAGACGAGGGGACGAGCAGTACTTC.

The genes are TRBV12-3 or TRBV12-4 and TRBJ1-2; 7 bases align to TRBD1. V was clipped by 3 bases and J by 8 bases; unmatched bases: 12. The CDR3 extends over 15 amino acids. CDR3 nucleotide sequence: TGTGCCAGCAGTTTCAGGGGGAACAAAGGCAGGGGCTACACCTTC. Its translation is CASSFRGNKGRGYTF.